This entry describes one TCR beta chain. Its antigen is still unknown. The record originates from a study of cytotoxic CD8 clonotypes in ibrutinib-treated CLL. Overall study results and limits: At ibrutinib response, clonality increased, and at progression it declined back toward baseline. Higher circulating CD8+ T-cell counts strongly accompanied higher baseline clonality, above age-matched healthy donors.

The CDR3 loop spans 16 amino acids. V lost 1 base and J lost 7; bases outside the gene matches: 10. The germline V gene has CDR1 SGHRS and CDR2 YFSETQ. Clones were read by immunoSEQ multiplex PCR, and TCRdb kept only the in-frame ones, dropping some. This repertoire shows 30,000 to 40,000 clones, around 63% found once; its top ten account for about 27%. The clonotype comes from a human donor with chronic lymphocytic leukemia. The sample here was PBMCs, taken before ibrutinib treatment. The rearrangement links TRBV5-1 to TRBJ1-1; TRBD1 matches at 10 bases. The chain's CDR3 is CASSLSLDRGFDEAFF. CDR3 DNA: TGCGCCAGCAGCTTGAGTTTGGACAGGGGGTTTGATGAAGCTTTCTTT. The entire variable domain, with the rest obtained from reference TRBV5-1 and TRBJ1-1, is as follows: KAGVTQTPRYLIKTRGQQVTLSCSPISGHRSVSWYQQTPGQGLQFLFEYFSETQRNKGNFPGRFSGRQFSNSRSEMNVSTLELGDSALYLCASSLSLDRGFDEAFFGQGTRLTVV.